This paragraph reports one T cell receptor (beta chain). The antigen remains undetermined. This entry comes from a study of cytomegalovirus exposure and HLA in healthy donors. Primers: 60 Vbeta forward and 13 Jbeta reverse. The assay was immunoSEQ multiplex PCR, and TCRdb's table has in-frame clones only and misses some. Seen here are roughly 100,000 clones, about three quarters observed once, and the top ten hold under 6.5%. Donors in the study were healthy people who gave bone marrow. General observations from the study: For presence/absence analyses, sequencing depth was assumed to be roughly uniform across donors. Later work associated 16,951 TCR beta sequences with HLA alleles at 0.05 false discovery rate. Investigators reported around 150 TCR beta chains as tied to cytomegalovirus.

The sequence came from a man in his sixties in good health and CMV-seropositive. Material: PBMCs.

The CDR3 nucleotides are TGTGCCAGCAGCTCGAACCCAGGGATTACGAGCTATGGCTACACCTTC. Its protein is CASSSNPGITSYGYTF. The J gene is TRBJ1-2, the V gene TRBV11-2, with D maybe TRBD1 (5 bases). CDR3 length equals 16 residues. Trimming shortened V by 4 bases and J by 4 bases, and 19 bases separated the two germline ends. The germline gives CDR1 SGHAT, CDR2 FQNNGV.